The TCR beta chain described here comes from a study of siplizumab effects on memory and regulatory T cells (dated by TCRdb to the late 2010s). A note on the overall study: The effect of the anti-CD2 antibody siplizumab on alloreactive T-cell subsets was examined in allogeneic mixed lymphocyte reactions constructed from human PBMCs.

The study at large found these results: In reactions with siplizumab, an average of around 70% of mappable alloreactive CD4+ clones were Treg-derived, compared with roughly 27% in control reactions. Because sequences below about 10^-5 frequency were poorly captured, only a minor fraction of alloreactive clones could be mapped to unstimulated subsets. Unstimulated naive T cells appeared more diverse than memory T cells, and naive cells seemed to contribute substantially to the alloresponse. Siplizumab significantly lowered the cumulative frequency of alloreactive sequences that could be traced to unstimulated CD4+ memory T cells. A naive or memory phenotype could not be assigned to roughly 80-97% of proliferating CD4+ or CD8+ clones. Whether proliferating Tregs from siplizumab cultures actually had suppressive function was not functionally confirmed.

Libraries were built with the immunoSEQ multiplex PCR assay. The deep sequencing platform assayed about 10^5 TCR templates per sample. Genomic DNA extracted from sorted T cells was the material used for TCRbeta CDR3 sequencing. Processing in the source paper ran as follows. The R programming language was used for clonal analysis of the TCRbeta CDR3 data. Unstimulated samples were compared with post-reaction CFSE-low samples to define alloreactive CD4+ and CD8+ clones. Regulatory or non-regulatory origin of alloreactive CD4+ clones was assigned by matching sequences to the sorted unstimulated Treg and non-Treg repertoires. TCRdb re-hosts the immuneACCESS table, in-frame sequences only. Its copies lack some clones; in the studies checked, an unresolved V gene accounts for under half of them, and the cause for the rest is not known. The D gene and trimming were derived from the DNA, and the V and J assignments and clone size from that table. The sample has 95,000 to 130,000 clones on record, about 95% of them singletons. The ten largest clones represent 1.5% to 2% of the sample.

On this clone itself: Its antigen remains unidentified. The sample holds no much larger clone one base away, and base qualities are not on file.

Sorted unstimulated T cells, along with proliferating T cells recovered from mixed lymphocyte reactions, underwent TCRbeta CDR3 sequencing. Fresh whole blood from some eleven HLA-typed healthy donors was used to isolate PBMCs. To map where alloreactive clones came from, unstimulated CD4+ non-regulatory T cells were FACS-sorted. CDR1 and CDR2 are drawn from the germline V gene: SGHDT, YYEEEE. From its cysteine to its phenylalanine, the CDR3 spans 13 amino acids. Only the CDR3 DNA stays, 39 bases, in frame from base 1. V is shortened by 0 bases, J by 3 bases, and the region joining them spans 7 bases. Sequences were obtained from non-Treg CD4+ T cells sorted from blood. This specimen's cell subset or site label, interpreted: FACS-sorted unstimulated CD4+ non-regulatory T cells. The source of this sequence is a human donor in good health. The rearranged chain carries TRBV5-6 and TRBJ2-7; the D gene remains uncertain. The CDR3 in this case is CASSLGKGYEQYF. Read as DNA, the sequence is TGTGCCAGCAGCTTGGGAAAGGGCTACGAGCAGTACTTC.